This T cell receptor (beta chain) was sequenced in a study of blood T cells in healthy people across ages. Overall study findings and caveats: In older individuals, TCR beta diversity per million T cells was lower, falling roughly linearly with age.

This clonotype was found a few times. The antigen is unknown. A second PCR, run for about 7 to 11 cycles, used a sample-barcoded 5' primer plus a J-beta primer mix. Every single cDNA molecule received a tag from a template-switch adaptor with 12 random nucleotides. MiXCR was run by TCRdb on the 5' RACE reads, yielding one entry per CDR3 protein. The table lists approximately 670,000 distinct CDR3 sequences, approximately 40% of them singletons. The CDR3 runs to 17 residues. CDR1 SGHDN and CDR2 FVKESK come from the germline V gene. The trim removed 1 base at V and 3 bases at J, leaving 12 bases unmatched.

This TCR derives from a man at least 80 years old in good health. The material sequenced was blood. The J gene is TRBJ2-7, the V gene TRBV14; 7 bases map to TRBD1. CDR3 region: CASSQVGADRLLYEQYF. The DNA of the CDR3 is TGTGCCAGCAGCCAAGTGGGCGCGGACAGGCTGCTCTACGAGCAGTACTTC.